This T cell receptor beta chain was captured in a study of blood T cell repertoires in COVID-19. In the study overall: Samples taken during acute and convalescent COVID-19 were collected in the United States, Italy and Spain. PBMCs, B-cell-depleted T cells, or T cells were the source of the cDNA or gDNA that made up the material.

The Seattle site enrolled patients during active infection and followed them longitudinally. The CDR3 has 13 amino acids. Per the germline V gene, CDR1 is SGHAT and CDR2 is FQNNGV. A remark on this clone: An end of the junction differs from the germline gene, which may be a read error.

How the authors handled the data: The assay estimated nucleated cells by amplifying reference gene primers. Some clones are missing from TCRdb's copy, which holds only in-frame ones; the method was immunoSEQ multiplex PCR. V and J calls and clone size are given by that table; D and trimming were obtained from the DNA. The sample shows 130,000 or so clones, 70% to 80% of them seen only once. The rearrangement joins TRBV11-2 to TRBJ2-7, with D unresolved. Sequencing used peripheral blood. The source of this sequence is a woman in her 70s with COVID-19, enrolled during active disease. Here the CDR3 reads CASSLGTEWVLDF. The CDR3 DNA is TGTGCCAGCAGCTTAGGAACAGAGTGGGTTTTGGACTTC.